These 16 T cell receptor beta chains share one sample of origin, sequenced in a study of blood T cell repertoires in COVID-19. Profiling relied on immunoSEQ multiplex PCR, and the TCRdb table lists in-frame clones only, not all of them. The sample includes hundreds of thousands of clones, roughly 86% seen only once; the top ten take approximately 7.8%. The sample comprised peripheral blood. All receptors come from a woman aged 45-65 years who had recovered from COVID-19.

The CDR3 spells CASRPSGLRNTIYF. CDR3 coding DNA: TGTGCCAGCAGACCATCGGGGTTGCGAAACACCATATATTTT. The J gene is TRBJ1-3, the V gene TRBV28; D is ambiguous. V gave up 6 bases and J gave up 5 bases, with 14 bases separating them. The CDR3 length is 14 residues. Germline values: CDR1 MDHEN, CDR2 SYDVKM.

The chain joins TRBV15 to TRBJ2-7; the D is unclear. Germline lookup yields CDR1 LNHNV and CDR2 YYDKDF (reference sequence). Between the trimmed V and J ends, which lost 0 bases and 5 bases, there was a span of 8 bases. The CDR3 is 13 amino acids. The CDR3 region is CATSRDRHHEQYF. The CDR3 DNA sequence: TGTGCCACCAGCAGAGATCGACACCACGAGCAGTACTTC. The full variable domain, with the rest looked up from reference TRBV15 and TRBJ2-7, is DAMVIQNPRYQVTQFGKPVTLSCSQTLNHNVMYWYQQKSSQAPKLLFHYYDKDFNNEADTPDNFQSRRPNTSFCFLDIRSPGLGDTAMYLCATSRDRHHEQYFGPGTRLTVT.

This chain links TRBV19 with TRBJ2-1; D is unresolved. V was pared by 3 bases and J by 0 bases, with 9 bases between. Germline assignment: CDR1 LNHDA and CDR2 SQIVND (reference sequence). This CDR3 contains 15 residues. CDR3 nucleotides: TGTGCCAGTAGTATGGCGAGGAGCTCCTACAATGAGCAGTTCTTC. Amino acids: CASSMARSSYNEQFF.

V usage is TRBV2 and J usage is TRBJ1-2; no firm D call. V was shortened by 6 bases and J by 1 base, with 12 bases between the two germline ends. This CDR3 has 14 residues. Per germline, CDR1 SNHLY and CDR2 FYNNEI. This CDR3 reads CASRWQDFNYGYTF. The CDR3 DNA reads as TGTGCCAGCAGGTGGCAGGATTTTAACTATGGCTACACCTTC.

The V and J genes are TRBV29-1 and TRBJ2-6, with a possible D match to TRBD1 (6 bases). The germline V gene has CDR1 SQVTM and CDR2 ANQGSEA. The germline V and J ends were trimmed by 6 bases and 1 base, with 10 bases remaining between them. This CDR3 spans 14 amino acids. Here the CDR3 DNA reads TGCAGCGTCGCCGGACAGTCTGGGGCCAACGTCCTGACTTTC. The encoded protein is CSVAGQSGANVLTF.

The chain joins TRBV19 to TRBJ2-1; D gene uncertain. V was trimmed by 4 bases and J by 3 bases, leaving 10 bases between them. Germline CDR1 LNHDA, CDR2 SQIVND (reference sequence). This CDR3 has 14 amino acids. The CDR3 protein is CASSTLEFYNEQFF. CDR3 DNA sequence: TGTGCCAGTAGTACGTTGGAGTTCTACAATGAGCAGTTCTTC.

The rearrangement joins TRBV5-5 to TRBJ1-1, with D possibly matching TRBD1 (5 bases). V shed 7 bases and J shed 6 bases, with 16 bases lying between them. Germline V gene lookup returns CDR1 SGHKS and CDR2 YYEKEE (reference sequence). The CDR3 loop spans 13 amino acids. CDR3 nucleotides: TGTGCCAGCGAACGGAGCACGGGGGCTGAAGCTTTCTTT. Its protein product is CASERSTGAEAFF.

The CDR3, as DNA: TGTGCCAGTAGTATTCTGCGGGGTCGCTACACCTTC. It yields the protein CASSILRGRYTF. The chain links TRBV19 to TRBJ1-2; D call uncertain. Germline CDR1 and CDR2: LNHDA and SQIVND (reference sequence). V was shortened by 3 bases and J by 9 bases, with 11 bases between the two germline ends. CDR3 length equals 12 residues.

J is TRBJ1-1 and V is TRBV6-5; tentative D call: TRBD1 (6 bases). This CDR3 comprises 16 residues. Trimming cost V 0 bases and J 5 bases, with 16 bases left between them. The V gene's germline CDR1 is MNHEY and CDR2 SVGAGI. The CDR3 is CASSYSTQGRGTEAFF. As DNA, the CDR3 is TGTGCCAGCAGTTACTCGACACAGGGTCGGGGAACTGAAGCTTTCTTT.

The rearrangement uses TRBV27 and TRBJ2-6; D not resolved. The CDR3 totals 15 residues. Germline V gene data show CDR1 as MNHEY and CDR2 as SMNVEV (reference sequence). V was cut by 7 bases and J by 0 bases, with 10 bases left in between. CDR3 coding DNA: TGTGCCAGCACTTTCGCTAGCTCTGGGGCCAACGTCCTGACTTTC. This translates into CASTFASSGANVLTF. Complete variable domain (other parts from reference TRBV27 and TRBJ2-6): EAQVTQNPRYLITVTGKKLTVTCSQNMNHEYMSWYRQDPGLGLRQIYYSMNVEVTDKGDVPEGYKVSRKEKRNFPLILESPSPNQTSLYFCASTFASSGANVLTFGAGSRLTVL.

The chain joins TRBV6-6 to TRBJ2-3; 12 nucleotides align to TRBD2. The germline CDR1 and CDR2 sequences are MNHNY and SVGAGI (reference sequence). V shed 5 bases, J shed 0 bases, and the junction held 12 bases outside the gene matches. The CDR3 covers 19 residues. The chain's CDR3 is CASSRTSGAAKTSTDTQYF. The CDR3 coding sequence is TGTGCCAGCAGTCGGACTAGCGGGGCGGCGAAGACTAGCACAGATACGCAGTATTTT.

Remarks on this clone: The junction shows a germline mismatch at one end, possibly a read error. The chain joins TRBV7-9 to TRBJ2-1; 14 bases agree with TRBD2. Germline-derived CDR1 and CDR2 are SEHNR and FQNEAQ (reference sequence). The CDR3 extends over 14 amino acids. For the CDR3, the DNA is TGTGCCACTCGGAAAGACGGGACTAGCGGGGGACAAGTCTTC. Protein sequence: CATRKDGTSGGQVF.

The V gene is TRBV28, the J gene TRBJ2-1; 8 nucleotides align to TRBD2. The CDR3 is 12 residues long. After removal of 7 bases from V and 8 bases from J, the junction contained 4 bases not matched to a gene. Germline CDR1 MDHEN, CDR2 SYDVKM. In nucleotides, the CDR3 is TGTGCCAGCACCAGTAGCGGGGATGAGCAGTTCTTC. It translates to CASTSSGDEQFF.

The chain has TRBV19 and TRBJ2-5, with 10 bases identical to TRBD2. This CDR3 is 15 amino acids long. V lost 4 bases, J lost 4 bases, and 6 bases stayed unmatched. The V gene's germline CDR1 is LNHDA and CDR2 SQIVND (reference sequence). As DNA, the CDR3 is TGTGCCAGTAGTAGCTCTAGCGGGAGAAGAGAGACCCAGTACTTC. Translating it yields CASSSSSGRRETQYF.

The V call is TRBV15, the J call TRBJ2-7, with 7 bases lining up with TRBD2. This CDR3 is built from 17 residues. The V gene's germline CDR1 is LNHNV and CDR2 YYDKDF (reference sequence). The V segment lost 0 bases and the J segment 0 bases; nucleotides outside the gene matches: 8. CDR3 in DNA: TGTGCCACCAGCAGAGACGTGGCGGGAGTGATCTCCTACGAGCAGTACTTC. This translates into CATSRDVAGVISYEQYF.

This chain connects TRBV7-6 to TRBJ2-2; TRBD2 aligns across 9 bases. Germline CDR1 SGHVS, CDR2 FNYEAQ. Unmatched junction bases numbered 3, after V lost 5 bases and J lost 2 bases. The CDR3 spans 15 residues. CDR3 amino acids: CASSATSGNTGELFF. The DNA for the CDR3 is TGTGCCAGCAGCGCGACTAGCGGAAACACCGGGGAGCTGTTTTTT.